These T cell receptor beta chains were read from a single sample in a study of cytomegalovirus exposure and HLA in healthy donors. Measured with immunoSEQ multiplex PCR; TCRdb has only the in-frame clones, and not every one. This table holds 150,000 to 200,000 clones, about three quarters found once. Source material: PBMCs. All receptors come from a man between 18 and 29 years old in good health and CMV-seronegative. CDR3s include the opening cysteine and the closing phenylalanine or tryptophan. Each record gives: clone size, J gene, V gene, D gene, CDR3 protein, CDR3 DNA. A D gene is named only where the DNA matches it firmly. Expanded clones are given a class, and other clones once, few, many or no size at all.

>-|TRBJ1-1|TRBV30|-
CAWSDTDTSIF
TGTGCCTGGAGTGACACGGACACCTCAATCTTT
>few|TRBJ1-1|TRBV30|-
CAWSVRGSTEAFF
TGTGCCTGGAGTGTAAGAGGATCCACTGAAGCTTTCTTT
>few|TRBJ2-3|TRBV6-4|-
CASSGAGDTDTQYF
TGTGCCAGCAGCGGGGCAGGGGACACAGATACGCAGTATTTT
>-|TRBJ2-5|TRBV2|-
CASRRTPRNGQETQYF
TGTGCCAGCAGACGTACTCCTAGGAATGGGCAAGAGACCCAGTACTTC
>-|TRBJ2-7|TRBV5-5|-
CASSSRGALLNEQYF
TGTGCCAGCAGCTCTCGGGGGGCGCTTCTTAACGAGCAGTACTTC
>-|TRBJ1-2|TRBV4-2|-
CASSPEERTVYGYTF
TGTGCCAGCTCGCCAGAGGAGCGGACAGTCTATGGCTACACCTTC
>-|TRBJ2-3|TRBV6-4|-
CASSADTTPQYF
TGTGCCAGCAGTGCCGACACCACTCCGCAGTATTTT
>-|TRBJ2-2|TRBV27|-
CASRKRDSYTGELFF
TGTGCCAGCAGGAAACGGGACTCCTACACCGGGGAGCTGTTTTTT
>-|TRBJ2-7|TRBV30|TRBD2
CAWSPPPGAGGGYEQYF
TGTGCCTGGAGTCCCCCCCCAGGAGCGGGAGGCGGCTACGAGCAGTACTTC
>-|TRBJ2-7|TRBV4-1|-
CASSQLALSTYEQYF
TGCGCCAGCAGCCAACTAGCCCTCTCGACCTACGAGCAGTACTTC
>-|TRBJ1-3|TRBV7-2|-
CASSLESGASDTIYF
TGTGCCAGCAGCTTAGAGTCTGGGGCCTCGGACACCATATATTTT
>-|TRBJ1-6|TRBV5-1|TRBD1
CASSRTPTDRGNSPLHF
TGCGCCAGCAGCCGGACCCCTACAGACAGGGGCAATTCACCCCTCCACTTT
>-|TRBJ2-1|TRBV11-2|-
CASSPRQVLNNEQFF
TGTGCCAGCAGCCCAAGACAGGTCCTTAACAATGAGCAGTTCTTC
>-|TRBJ1-1|TRBV6-1|-
CASSARGRNTEAFF
TGTGCCAGCAGCGCGCGGGGGCGGAACACTGAAGCTTTCTTT
>-|TRBJ2-7|TRBV11-2|-
CASSPINTGGRYEQYF
TGTGCCAGCAGCCCAATTAACACCGGCGGAAGATACGAGCAGTACTTC
>-|TRBJ2-5|TRBV15|TRBD1
CATSRVGQGRETQYF
TGTGCCACCAGCAGAGTTGGACAGGGGAGGGAGACCCAGTACTTC
>-|TRBJ1-2|TRBV7-9|-
CASSQGDYGYTF
TGTGCCAGCAGCCAAGGGGACTATGGCTACACCTTC
>-|TRBJ2-6|TRBV19|-
CASRDSGLGGANVLTF
TGTGCCAGTAGGGACAGTGGGTTAGGCGGGGCCAACGTCCTGACTTTC
>few|TRBJ1-4|TRBV7-9|-
CASSSRQGLEKLFF
TGTGCCAGCAGCTCGCGGCAAGGCCTGGAAAAACTGTTTTTT
>-|TRBJ1-1|TRBV25-1|-
CASSPTGGASEAFF
TGTGCCAGCAGTCCGACGGGGGGGGCGTCTGAAGCTTTCTTT
>-|TRBJ2-7|TRBV9|TRBD1
CASSASGQGGSYEQYF
TGTGCCAGCAGCGCCTCGGGACAGGGGGGTTCCTACGAGCAGTACTTC
>-|TRBJ2-5|TRBV2|-
CASNELGEETQYF
TGTGCCAGCAATGAGTTAGGGGAAGAGACCCAGTACTTC
>once|TRBJ2-1|TRBV2|TRBD2
CATYEGGLAGYEQFF
TGTGCCACCTACGAGGGGGGACTAGCGGGATATGAGCAGTTCTTC
>-|TRBJ2-3|TRBV19|TRBD1
CASRTQGASTDTQYF
TGTGCCAGTAGAACACAGGGGGCTAGCACAGATACGCAGTATTTT
>-|TRBJ1-5|TRBV6-6|-
CASSYEAGNQPQHF
TGTGCCAGCAGTTACGAGGCGGGGAATCAGCCCCAGCATTTT
>-|TRBJ2-1|TRBV30|-
CAWSVLNEQFF
TGTGCCTGGAGTGTGTTAAATGAGCAGTTCTTC
>-|TRBJ2-7|TRBV7-8|TRBD1
CASRRTRDRAPYEQYF
TGTGCCAGCAGACGTACCCGGGACAGGGCACCCTACGAGCAGTACTTC
>-|TRBJ2-7|TRBV4-1|-
CASSQDLRSEQYF
TGCGCCAGCAGCCAAGATTTAAGGAGCGAGCAGTACTTC
>-|TRBJ2-7|TRBV5-1|TRBD1
CASSLTGGLSYEQYF
TGCGCCAGCAGCTTAACAGGGGGACTCTCCTACGAGCAGTACTTC
>-|TRBJ2-2|TRBV10-3|-
CAIGQTNTGELFF
TGTGCCATTGGACAAACGAACACCGGGGAGCTGTTTTTT
>-|TRBJ2-1|TRBV7-2|TRBD2
CASSWTSGPLNEQFF
TGTGCCAGCAGCTGGACTAGCGGACCTCTTAATGAGCAGTTCTTC
>few|TRBJ2-7|TRBV9|TRBD1
CASSPSDRASEQYF
TGTGCCAGCAGCCCCTCGGACAGGGCCAGCGAGCAGTACTTC
>-|TRBJ2-3|TRBV6-1|-
CASSLADRPTQYF
TGTGCCAGCAGCCTAGCTGACAGGCCGACGCAGTATTTT
>-|TRBJ2-5|TRBV18|-
CASSGNQETQYF
TGTGCCAGCTCAGGCAACCAAGAGACCCAGTACTTC
>-|TRBJ1-2|TRBV6-5|TRBD1
CASSRTGNYGYTF
TGTGCCAGCAGTCGGACAGGAAACTATGGCTACACCTTC